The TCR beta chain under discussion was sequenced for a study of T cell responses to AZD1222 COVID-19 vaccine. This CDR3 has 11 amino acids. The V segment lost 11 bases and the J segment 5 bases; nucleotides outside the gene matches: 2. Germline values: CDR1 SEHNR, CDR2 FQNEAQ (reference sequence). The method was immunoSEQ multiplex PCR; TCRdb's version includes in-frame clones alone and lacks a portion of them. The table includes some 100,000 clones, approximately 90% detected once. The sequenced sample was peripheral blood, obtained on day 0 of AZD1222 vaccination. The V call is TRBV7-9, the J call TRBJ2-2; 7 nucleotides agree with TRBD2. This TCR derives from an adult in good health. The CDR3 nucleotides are TGTGCCGGGGGGGGAACCGGGGAGCTGTTTTTT. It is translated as CAGGGTGELFF.